These T cell receptor beta chains were read from a single sample in a study of T cell repertoires in cytomegalovirus infection. TCRdb used MiXCR to reprocess the reads, holding one entry per CDR3 protein. The sample records hundreds of thousands of distinct CDR3 sequences, approximately 24% being singletons. Source material: CD8+ T cells from PBMCs. The receptors stem from a human donor in good health (CMV status not recorded). Some clones in this sample may be carry-over from other donors' samples. The CDR3 runs from the conserved cysteine through the conserved F or W. D genes are given only for firm matches. Expanded clones get a size class; other rows say once, few or many, or leave the size out.

clone size,CDR3 length,J gene,D gene,V gene,CDR3 DNA,CDR3 protein
.,15,TRBJ2-1,.,TRBV3-1,TGTGCCAGCAGCCAAAGGGGGGCTACCTACAATGAGCAGTTCTTC,CASSQRGATYNEQFF
many,17,TRBJ2-1,TRBD2,TRBV12-3/TRBV12-4,TGTGCCAGCAGTATCCTAACGGAGACTAGCTACTACAATGAGCAGTTCTTC,CASSILTETSYYNEQFF
.,17,TRBJ2-4,.,TRBV6-6,TGTGCCAGCAGTTACTCAACGGGCGGCCTAGCCAAAAACATTCAGTACTTC,CASSYSTGGLAKNIQYF
few,13,TRBJ2-1,.,TRBV27,TGTGCCAGCTGGGAGGGGGGCGATCGGGAGCAGTTCTTC,CASWEGGDREQFF
.,16,TRBJ2-2,TRBD2,TRBV11-2,TGTGCCAGCAGCTCTCGGACTAGCGGGGGCACCGGGGAGCTGTTTTTT,CASSSRTSGGTGELFF
once,15,TRBJ2-7,.,TRBV10-3,TGTGCCATCACCACCGGGTCCCCACCTGCCTACGAGCAGTGCTTC,CAITTGSPPAYEQCF
.,15,TRBJ1-1,.,TRBV6-2/TRBV6-3,TGTGCCAGCAGTTACGCTGGACACCCGGGCACTGAAGCTTTCTTT,CASSYAGHPGTEAFF
.,14,TRBJ2-1,TRBD1,TRBV20-1,TGCAGTTGTCCCGGGACAGGACCCTACAATGAGCAGTTCTTC,CSCPGTGPYNEQFF
.,14,TRBJ2-1,.,TRBV4-1,TGCGCCAGCAGCCAAATGGAGGCGAAGGATGAGCAGTTCTTC,CASSQMEAKDEQFF
.,17,TRBJ2-6,TRBD1,TRBV12-3/TRBV12-4,TGTGCCAGCAGTGCGACAGGGGGGGCTTCAGGGGCCAACGTCCTGACTTTC,CASSATGGASGANVLTF
many,12,TRBJ2-1,.,TRBV7-2,TGTGCCAGCAGCTTTTCGGCCAATGAGCAGTTCTTC,CASSFSANEQFF
many,13,TRBJ2-7,.,TRBV27,TGTGCCAGCAGTTCGTCCAGGGTCTACGAGCAGTACTTC,CASSSSRVYEQYF
few,12,TRBJ2-7,.,TRBV4-1,TGCGCCAGCAGCCAAGATCCTCGAGAGCAGTACTTC,CASSQDPREQYF
many,14,TRBJ2-2,.,TRBV7-3,TGTGCCAGCGAACGGGGGGCCGACACCGGGGAGCTGTTTTTT,CASERGADTGELFF
few,15,TRBJ2-3,TRBD2,TRBV12-3/TRBV12-4,TGTGCCAGCAGCGGGGGGGCAGGGAACACAGATACGCAGTATTTT,CASSGGAGNTDTQYF
once,11,TRBJ1-4,.,TRBV20-1,TGCAGTGCTAGAGATAATGAAAAACTGTTTTTT,CSARDNEKLFF
many,16,TRBJ1-5,.,TRBV12-3/TRBV12-4,TGTGCCAGCAGTGCTGAAAGGGAGAGATGGGGTCAGCCCCAGCATTTT,CASSAERERWGQPQHF
few,15,TRBJ1-1,TRBD1,TRBV5-4,TGTGCCAGCAGCTTGGAACAGGGGCTTGGGGGTGAAGCTTTCTTT,CASSLEQGLGGEAFF
many,14,TRBJ1-2,TRBD1,TRBV12-3/TRBV12-4,TGTGCCAGCAGCGGGGACAGTATCGAATCTGGCTACACCTTC,CASSGDSIESGYTF
many,13,TRBJ2-1,.,TRBV12-3/TRBV12-4,TGTGCCAGCAGTATGGGACTGGTAATTGAGCAGTTCTTC,CASSMGLVIEQFF
many,14,TRBJ2-4,TRBD2,TRBV7-8,TGTGCCAGCAGCTCTTGGGAGGGTCAAAACATTCAGTACTTC,CASSSWEGQNIQYF
.,15,TRBJ2-3,TRBD1,TRBV28,TGTGCCAGCAGTTTACGTGACAGGGCCTTGGGTACGCAGTATTTT,CASSLRDRALGTQYF
.,15,TRBJ2-1,.,TRBV7-6,TGTGCCAGCAGCTCGCCCTTAGCTCGGAACAATGAGCAGTTCTTC,CASSSPLARNNEQFF
.,14,TRBJ2-3,TRBD2,TRBV29-1,TGCAGCGTTGAACTAGCGGGGGAAACAGATACGCAGTATTTT,CSVELAGETDTQYF
few,12,TRBJ1-2,.,TRBV29-1,TGCAGCTTTGGGGAGGGCCACTATGGCTACACCTTC,CSFGEGHYGYTF
few,16,TRBJ2-5,TRBD1,TRBV6-6,TGTGCCAGCAGTTACTCGCAGGGGGTCATCCGGGAGACCCAGTACTTC,CASSYSQGVIRETQYF
.,16,TRBJ2-2,.,TRBV29-1,TGCAGCGTTGAAGGTCGATCGTTGCAAGGTGCCGGGGAGCTGTTTTTT,CSVEGRSLQGAGELFF
.,16,TRBJ1-4,TRBD1,TRBV5-5,TGTGCCAGCAGCTTGGGACAGGGGTATAGTTCTGAAAAACTGTTTTTT,CASSLGQGYSSEKLFF